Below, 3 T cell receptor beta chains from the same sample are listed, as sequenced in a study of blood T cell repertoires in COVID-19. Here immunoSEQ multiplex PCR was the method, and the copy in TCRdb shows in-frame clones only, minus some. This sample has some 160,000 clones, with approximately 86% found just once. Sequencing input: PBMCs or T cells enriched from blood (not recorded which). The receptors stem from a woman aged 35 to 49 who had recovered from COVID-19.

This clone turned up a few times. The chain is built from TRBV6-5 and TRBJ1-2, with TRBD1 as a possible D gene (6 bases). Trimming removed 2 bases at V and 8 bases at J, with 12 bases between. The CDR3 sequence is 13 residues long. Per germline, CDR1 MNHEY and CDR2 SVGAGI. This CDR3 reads CASSYDRFGGYTF. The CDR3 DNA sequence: TGTGCCAGCAGTTACGACAGGTTCGGGGGCTACACCTTC.

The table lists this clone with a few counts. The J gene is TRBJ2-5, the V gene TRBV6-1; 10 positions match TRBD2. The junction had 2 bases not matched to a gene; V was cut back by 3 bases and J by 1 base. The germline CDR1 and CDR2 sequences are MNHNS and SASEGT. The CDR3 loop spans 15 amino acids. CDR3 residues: CASSEASGGQETQYF. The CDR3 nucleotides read TGTGCCAGCAGTGAGGCTAGCGGGGGCCAAGAGACCCAGTACTTC.

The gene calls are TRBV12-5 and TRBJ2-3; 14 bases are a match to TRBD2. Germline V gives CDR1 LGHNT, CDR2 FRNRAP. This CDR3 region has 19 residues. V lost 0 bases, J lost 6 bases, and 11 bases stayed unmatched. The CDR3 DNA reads TGTGCTAGTGGTTTGGTCGTGTGGGGGACTAGCGGGGGTACCGATACGCAGTATTTT. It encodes CASGLVVWGTSGGTDTQYF.